This T cell receptor (beta chain) was identified in a study of cytomegalovirus exposure and HLA in healthy donors. With respect to this clone: Its matching antigen is unknown.

CDR3 length: 17 residues. Germline CDR1 reads LNHDA; CDR2 reads SQIVND (reference sequence). V shed 5 bases and J 8 bases; nucleotides not matched to a gene: 13. Data came from immunoSEQ multiplex PCR; TCRdb stores just in-frame clones and leaves some out. The data contain 80,000 to 100,000 clones, about 90% of them singletons. Study-wide results and limits: It was reported that the classifier diagnosed cytomegalovirus status with high specificity and sensitivity in both the original and validation cohorts.

The TCR comes from a man aged 18 to 30 in good health and CMV-seropositive. The source material was PBMCs. This sequence joins TRBV19 and TRBJ2-1; 12 bases fit TRBD2. As DNA, the CDR3 is TGTGCCAGTAGTCCTCGACTAGCGGGAGAGAAAGACGATGAGCAGTTCTTC. Residues: CASSPRLAGEKDDEQFF.